A selection of T cell receptor beta chains follows, all from one sample in a study of blood T cell repertoires in COVID-19. The protocol was immunoSEQ multiplex PCR, while the TCRdb copy is restricted to in-frame clones and leaves out a portion. The repertoire has 160,000 or so clones, 70% to 85% of them found once; the top ten carry around 15%. Sequencing was performed on PBMCs or T cells enriched from blood (not recorded which). The receptor set was obtained from a man aged 50 to 59 who had recovered from COVID-19. CDR3s leave out the opening cysteine and the closing phenylalanine or tryptophan.

v_gene	j_gene	CDR3aa
TRBV2	TRBJ1-6	ASSASGTGDSPLH
TRBV5-4	TRBJ2-1	ASSFVIAGDNEQF
TRBV6-5	TRBJ1-4	ASRTGEDEKLF
TRBV30	TRBJ2-1	AWRVIGTGGYNEQF
TRBV10-3	TRBJ2-3	AITIGGKGTDTQY
TRBV3-1/TRBV3-2	TRBJ2-1	ASSQDPPARVTYNEQF
TRBV18	TRBJ2-2	ASVNWRERADTGELF
TRBV9	TRBJ2-2	ASNLADTGELF
TRBV4-1	TRBJ2-5	ASSQEVAGVETQY
TRBV12-3/TRBV12-4	TRBJ2-5	ASSLRGQETQY
TRBV18	TRBJ1-1	ASSPGHTNTEAF
TRBV30	TRBJ1-5	AWSRDTDQH
TRBV10-1	TRBJ2-2	ASSPGAGELF
TRBV7-9	TRBJ2-3	ASSPLAGGLTDTQY
TRBV18	TRBJ2-7	ASSPRDRQSFYEQY
TRBV2	TRBJ1-5	ASSGGQGVNQPQH
TRBV7-9	TRBJ2-3	ASSFGISGTDTQY
TRBV7-9	TRBJ1-4	ASSLGDEKLF
TRBV19	TRBJ2-1	ASKAGGFYNEQF
TRBV6-6	TRBJ1-4	ASSPLTRGAHLRTNEKLF
TRBV5-1	TRBJ2-1	ASSLGQGKGEQF
TRBV6-5	TRBJ1-1	ASSPPQGNTEAF
TRBV7-2	TRBJ2-7	ASSLTGTGGYEQY
TRBV5-4	TRBJ2-1	ASSSGGAYEQF
TRBV10-3	TRBJ1-3	AITIEGIPGNTIY
TRBV10-2	TRBJ2-2	ASSPSTGVVPGELF
TRBV3-1/TRBV3-2	TRBJ1-5	ASSQSKGQGGQPQH